This T cell receptor (beta chain) was recovered during a study of graft-versus-host responses after intestinal transplantation. The wider study: Multivisceral, liver-intestinal, or isolated intestinal transplants were received by the recipients.

Repertoires were generated with immunoSEQ multiplex PCR, while TCRdb's copy carries only in-frame clones and drops some. Altogether around 110,000 clones are present, approximately 90% being singletons, with the ten largest covering about 0.18%. General study points: Peak GvH clone levels in circulation were associated with early post-transplant HvG declines.

The CDR3 length is 18 residues. V shed 0 bases and J shed 2 bases, with 20 bases lying between them. Germline V CDR1 and CDR2: SGDLS, YYNGEE. A remark on this clone: The antigen remains unidentified.

V gene TRBV9 combines with J gene TRBJ2-5; possible D gene TRBD1, 5 bases. This specimen consisted of unstimulated CD4+ T cells sorted from spleen or lymph node cells, obtained before intestinal transplant. This TCR derives from a human donor who received an intestinal transplant. The CDR3 coding sequence is TGTGCCAGCAGCGTAGCCCTGCCTGGGCAGGGTAAACAAGAGACCCAGTACTTC. It translates to CASSVALPGQGKQETQYF.